This is a list of T cell receptor beta chains from one sample in a study of CD8+ T cells in alopecia areata. Produced via immunoSEQ multiplex PCR; TCRdb's table is partial and in-frame only. In the table there are under 350,000 clones, about three fifths of which are singletons. Material: CD4+ T cells sorted from blood, obtained at week 24, from a patient treated with tofacitinib. These receptors were obtained from a human donor with alopecia areata. Both conserved end residues are part of each CDR3. A D gene is named only where the DNA matches it firmly. Rows give clone size only sometimes, using once, few, many, or a class for an expanded clone.

abundance,v_gene,j_gene,d_gene,CDR3aa,CDR3nt
NA,TRBV29-1,TRBJ1-3,NA,CSVETRGAGNTIYF,TGCAGCGTTGAAACACGGGGGGCTGGAAACACCATATATTTT
NA,TRBV15,TRBJ1-1,NA,CATSRGVDTEAFF,TGTGCCACCAGCAGAGGAGTGGACACTGAAGCTTTCTTT
few,TRBV9,TRBJ2-5,NA,CASSVGASSSGETQYF,TGTGCCAGCAGCGTAGGGGCAAGTTCCAGTGGGGAGACCCAGTACTTC
NA,TRBV4-1,TRBJ2-6,TRBD1,CASSQVRWTGAISGANVLTF,TGCGCCAGCAGCCAAGTAAGGTGGACAGGGGCCATCTCTGGGGCCAACGTCCTGACTTTC
NA,TRBV5-6,TRBJ2-1,NA,CASSLSSEQFF,TGTGCCAGCAGCTTGTCTAGTGAGCAGTTCTTC
NA,TRBV4-2,TRBJ1-2,NA,CASSQVRGEGYGYTF,TGTGCCAGCAGCCAAGTGAGAGGGGAAGGATATGGCTACACCTTC
NA,TRBV5-1,TRBJ1-5,NA,CASILIPGGNQPQHF,TGCGCCAGCATCTTAATCCCAGGGGGCAATCAGCCCCAGCATTTT
NA,TRBV12-5,TRBJ1-1,NA,CASGSQGGLEAFF,TGTGCTAGTGGTTCTCAAGGGGGATTAGAAGCTTTCTTT
NA,TRBV11-3,TRBJ2-2,TRBD2,CASSPWMAGGLTGELFF,TGTGCCAGCAGCCCCTGGATGGCGGGGGGGCTTACCGGGGAGCTGTTTTTT
NA,TRBV7-9,TRBJ1-6,TRBD1,CASTQGSYNSPLHF,TGTGCCAGCACACAGGGGAGCTATAATTCACCCCTCCACTTT
NA,TRBV30,TRBJ2-1,TRBD2,CAWDIAGPRNEQFF,TGTGCCTGGGATATAGCGGGGCCGAGGAATGAGCAGTTCTTC
NA,TRBV10-3,TRBJ1-2,NA,CAIGIGKNYGYTF,TGTGCCATCGGAATCGGGAAGAACTATGGCTACACCTTC
NA,TRBV30,TRBJ2-2,NA,CAWSADNTGELFF,TGTGCCTGGAGTGCAGATAACACCGGGGAGCTGTTTTTT
NA,TRBV10-3,TRBJ2-5,NA,CAIKGPGEETQYF,TGTGCCATCAAGGGTCCAGGGGAGGAGACCCAGTACTTC
many,TRBV11-2,TRBJ2-3,NA,CASRSTSLSTDTQYF,TGTGCCAGCCGCTCAACTAGCCTCAGCACAGATACGCAGTATTTT
few,TRBV10-3,TRBJ2-2,TRBD1,CATAGRDRPGELFF,TGTGCCACCGCCGGCCGGGACAGGCCCGGGGAGCTGTTTTTT
few,TRBV7-2,TRBJ2-1,TRBD1,CASSSGQGGHNEQFF,TGTGCCAGCAGCTCCGGACAGGGAGGACACAATGAGCAGTTCTTC
NA,TRBV4-3,TRBJ1-2,NA,CASSQDAVQGRGYTF,TGCGCCAGCAGCCAAGATGCGGTTCAGGGACGAGGCTACACCTTC
NA,TRBV30,TRBJ1-6,TRBD1,CAWSLDRVNSPLHF,TGTGCCTGGAGTTTGGACAGGGTAAATTCACCCCTCCACTTT
few,TRBV5-1,TRBJ2-3,NA,CASSLVYRVDDTQYF,TGCGCCAGCAGCTTGGTTTACAGGGTCGACGATACGCAGTATTTT
few,TRBV7-3,TRBJ1-6,NA,CASSLLSKSPLHF,TGTGCCAGCAGCTTACTGTCGAAATCACCCCTCCACTTT
NA,TRBV29-1,TRBJ2-2,NA,CSVREGQYTGELFF,TGCAGCGTTAGGGAGGGACAGTACACCGGGGAGCTGTTTTTT
NA,TRBV2,TRBJ2-2,TRBD1,CASRSTGGNTGELFF,TGTGCCAGCAGGTCGACAGGGGGGAACACCGGGGAGCTGTTTTTT
few,TRBV7-9,TRBJ1-2,NA,CASSLESRAGYTF,TGTGCCAGCAGCTTAGAGTCCCGGGCTGGCTACACCTTC
few,TRBV30,TRBJ1-2,NA,CAAWSNGYTF,TGTGCCGCGTGGTCCAATGGCTACACCTTC
NA,TRBV29-1,TRBJ1-2,NA,CSVGGRTDYGYTF,TGCAGCGTCGGGGGCAGGACTGACTATGGCTACACCTTC
NA,TRBV4-1,TRBJ2-1,NA,CASSRADPPGEQFF,TGCGCCAGCAGCCGAGCAGACCCCCCGGGTGAGCAGTTCTTC
once,TRBV6-5,TRBJ2-3,TRBD2,CASSPGLATDTQYF,TGTGCCAGCTCGCCGGGACTAGCGACAGATACGCAGTATTTT